This T cell receptor beta chain was recorded in a study of OX40 agonist ivuxolimab in advanced cancers. The wider study: Having had anti-PD-1, anti-PD-L1 or anti-CTLA-4 therapy before was allowed, and roughly 38% had some.

Whole-study results and caveats: On average, a greater number of expanded clones characterised CD8+ T cells relative to CD4+. Certain nonresponders likewise exhibited a low normalized T-cell clonal expansion.

Notes on this clone: Its antigen is not known.

The CDR3 length is 14 residues. Between the trimmed V and J ends, which lost 2 bases and 5 bases, there was a span of 9 bases. CDR1 KGHSH and CDR2 LQKENI come from the germline V gene. Generated by immunoSEQ multiplex PCR, the TCRdb table keeps only in-frame clones and is missing some. The sample records about 59,000 clones, approximately 94% being singletons. The gene calls are TRBV18 and TRBJ2-2; the D gene is possibly TRBD2 (6 bases). The starting material was CD4+ or CD8+ T cells sorted from blood, obtained in a trial of the OX40 agonist ivuxolimab. This clonotype was obtained from an adult with an advanced solid tumor such as melanoma, head and neck, liver or kidney cancer. The CDR3 sequence: CASSPWGGTGELFF. The CDR3 coding sequence is TGTGCCAGCTCACCATGGGGAGGAACCGGGGAGCTGTTTTTT.